This T cell receptor (beta chain) emerged from a study of cytomegalovirus exposure and HLA in healthy donors. Whole-study context: Earlier findings included roughly 120 million unique TCR beta sequences obtained from 180 million or so T cells. Study-level results: Apparent HLA restriction characterized most CMV-associated TCR beta chains in a later analysis.

A note on this clone: Antigen specificity is unknown.

This CDR3 is 14 amino acids long. The study ran its PCR with 60 Vbeta and 13 Jbeta primers. TCRdb keeps only in-frame clones here, not all; method: immunoSEQ multiplex PCR. The table shows about 62,000 clones, with around 87% occurring only once. Donors in the study were healthy people who gave bone marrow. The chain uses TRBV21-1 and TRBJ2-7; TRBD2 is taken as the D call from the table, unchecked against the DNA. TRBV21-1 is a recognized pseudogene. The TCR originated in a man between 18 and 29 years old in good health and CMV-seronegative. Sample: PBMCs. This chain's CDR3 is CASSKTPLGGEQYF. The DNA for the CDR3 is TGTGCCAGCAGCAAAACCCCACTTGGAGGTGAGCAGTACTTC.